Listed below are T cell receptor beta chains from one sample, sequenced in a study of blood T cell repertoires in COVID-19. TCRdb's table, derived via immunoSEQ multiplex PCR, lists solely in-frame clones and lacks some. The table has some 60,000 clones, more than 85% seen once; the top ten hold 2% to 2.5%. Sequenced sample: peripheral blood. The receptors were sampled from a man in his fifties or sixties with acute or convalescent COVID-19. CDR3s include the opening cysteine and the closing phenylalanine or tryptophan. D genes are given only for firm matches. Size tells how often a clone was seen (once, few, many) or the class of an expanded clone, and some rows leave it out.

J gene | D gene | clone size | V gene | CDR3 DNA | CDR3 protein
TRBJ1-6 | TRBD1 | NA | TRBV30 | TGTGCCTGGGAAAGACAGGGACTTCATTCACCCCTCCACTTT | CAWERQGLHSPLHF
TRBJ2-1 | NA | NA | TRBV16 | TGTGCCAGCAGCCAATCCGCAGACAATGAGCAGTTCTTC | CASSQSADNEQFF
TRBJ1-3 | NA | NA | TRBV2 | TGTGCCAGCAGACAACAGAACTCTGGAAACACCATATATTTT | CASRQQNSGNTIYF
TRBJ1-4 | NA | NA | TRBV6-1 | TGTGCCAGCAGTGACATAGTGGCTAATGAAAAACTGTTTTTT | CASSDIVANEKLFF
TRBJ2-6 | NA | NA | TRBV10-3 | TGTGCCATCAGTGATAGGAGGTCGTCGGGTGTTGGGGCCAACGTCCTGACTTTC | CAISDRRSSGVGANVLTF
TRBJ1-2 | NA | NA | TRBV5-6 | TGTGCCAGCAGCTTGGAGGGGAACTATGGCTACACCTTC | CASSLEGNYGYTF
TRBJ1-3 | NA | NA | TRBV7-7 | TGTGCTAGCAGCTCCGCCAGGGGCCCTGGAAACACCATATATTTT | CASSSARGPGNTIYF
TRBJ2-1 | TRBD2 | NA | TRBV6-2/TRBV6-3 | TGTGCCAGCAGTTACGTGGCGGGAGGTGGAAATGAGCAGTTCTTC | CASSYVAGGGNEQFF
TRBJ2-1 | TRBD2 | NA | TRBV30 | TGTGCCTGGAGCCCCCGAGGGGTCGGGAGGAAATACAATGAGCAGTTCTTC | CAWSPRGVGRKYNEQFF
TRBJ1-1 | TRBD1 | NA | TRBV7-9 | TGTGCCAGCAGCTCTACAGGGGGCAGTGATGAAGCTTTCTTT | CASSSTGGSDEAFF
TRBJ2-1 | TRBD2 | NA | TRBV7-2 | TGTGCCAGCAGCTCCCGACTAGCGGGAGCCAGCGATGAGCAGTTCTTC | CASSSRLAGASDEQFF
TRBJ1-2 | NA | NA | TRBV30 | TGTGCCTCCTATCGAGGACAAATATTGGATGGCTACACCTTC | CASYRGQILDGYTF
TRBJ2-7 | NA | few | TRBV11-3 | TGTGCCAGCAGCTTCGGCGAGCAGTACTTC | CASSFGEQYF
TRBJ2-1 | NA | NA | TRBV11-3 | TGTGCCAGCAGCTTAGTTATGATTCGAGGGCAGTTCTTC | CASSLVMIRGQFF
TRBJ1-2 | NA | NA | TRBV5-5 | TGTGCCAGCAGCTTCCAGACAGGTGGCCCAAGTGGCTACACCTTC | CASSFQTGGPSGYTF
TRBJ2-1 | NA | once | TRBV28 | TGTGCCAGCAGCCTAACTAGTTTCTCCAATGAGCAGTTCTTC | CASSLTSFSNEQFF